The 2 T cell receptor beta chains presented below share a single source sample, sequenced in a study of sequential checkpoint blockade in melanoma. The sample's treatment: randomized to nivolumab then ipilimumab (arm A) or the reverse (arm B). Sequenced by immunoSEQ multiplex PCR; TCRdb stores in-frame clones only, minus some. The repertoire holds under 25,000 clones, approximately 73% seen once, with 20% in the top ten. Sequenced material: CD8+ T cells sorted from blood (inferred from file names), taken from a patient given nivolumab and ipilimumab in sequence. The origin of the receptors is a human donor with melanoma.

This clone was observed a few times. CDR3 sequence reads: CASSYPTGVTEAFF. CDR3 in DNA: TGTGCCAGCAGCTACCCTACAGGGGTCACTGAAGCTTTCTTT. The genes are TRBV7-9 and TRBJ1-1; TRBD1 matches 7 bases. The CDR3 covers 14 residues. V lost 4 bases and J lost 4; bases outside the gene matches: 6. Germline V gene data show CDR1 as SEHNR and CDR2 as FQNEAQ (reference sequence).

The chain links TRBV28 to TRBJ1-2; TRBD1 agrees at 10 bases. J was trimmed by 4 bases and V by 3 bases; bases with no gene match: 8. The germline V gene encodes CDR1 MDHEN and CDR2 SYDVKM. The CDR3 length is 16 residues. The CDR3 bases are TGTGCCAGCAGTTTCAGAGACAGGGGGCGCGTCTATGGCTACACCTTC. Translation gives CASSFRDRGRVYGYTF.